This TCR beta chain derives from a study of blood T cell repertoires in COVID-19. Study-level information: Italy, Spain and the United States were the sources of the convalescent and acute COVID-19 samples. Sample material is recorded as cDNA or gDNA derived from T cells, B-cell-depleted T cells, or PBMCs.

CDR1 is KGHDR, CDR2 SFDVKD, per germline. The CDR3 has 18 amino acids. Original analysis: Counts of nucleated cells, estimated from reference gene primer amplification, were obtained. Some clones are missing from TCRdb's copy, which holds only in-frame ones; the method was immunoSEQ multiplex PCR. V, J and clone size are taken as reported in that table, and D and trimming were inferred from the DNA itself. The sample lists about 210,000 clones; 80% were seen once. The receptor comes from a man aged 60-69 years with acute or convalescent COVID-19. The chain is built from TRBV24-1 and TRBJ2-3; 7 bases match TRBD2. Input material: peripheral blood. Here the CDR3 DNA reads TGTGCTGTAACAGGCGGGGGACCCAAACCTGACCGCACAGATACGCAGTATTTT. Residues: CAVTGGGPKPDRTDTQYF.